This T cell receptor beta chain was captured in a study of blood T cells in healthy people across ages. Points from the study as a whole: Among T cells, TCR beta diversity per million cells dropped roughly linearly as age rose.

A remark on this clonotype: Its antigen remains unknown.

The sample, about 10 milliliters of peripheral blood, was drawn from each donor. Next came a second PCR, run for 7 to 11 cycles, which used a sample-barcoded 5' primer along with a J-beta primer mix. TCRdb itself ran the 5' RACE reads through MiXCR, one entry per CDR3 protein. The sample carries 660,000 or so distinct CDR3 sequences, under 70% recorded once. The clonotype was recovered from a man in his sixties in good health. Sequenced input: blood.

The CDR3 sequence: CASSPTSGDTQYF. Here the CDR3 DNA reads TGTGCCAGCAGTCCCACTAGCGGAGATACGCAGTATTTT. The genes are TRBV12-3 or TRBV12-4 and TRBJ2-3; 8 bases agree with TRBD2. The CDR3 totals 13 residues. The junction had 3 bases not matched to a gene; V was cut back by 5 bases and J by 5 bases.